The sequence of this T cell receptor beta chain was determined in a study of blood T cell repertoires in COVID-19. About the study: Whether acute or convalescent, the COVID-19 samples came from the United States, Italy and Spain. From T cells, B-cell-depleted T cells, or PBMCs came the material, which was cDNA or gDNA.

This CDR3 is built from 14 residues. The V segment lost 0 bases and the J segment 8 bases; nucleotides outside the gene matches: 4. CDR1 SGHNT and CDR2 YENEEA come from the germline V gene. Original methodology: It was from reference gene primer amplification that nucleated cell counts were estimated. Generated by immunoSEQ multiplex PCR, the TCRdb table keeps only in-frame clones and is missing some. Clone size and the V and J calls come from that table; the DNA yielded D and trimming. The top ten hold less than 3% of the sample, which has around 260,000 clones, approximately 90% seen once. The sample taken for sequencing was peripheral blood. V is TRBV11-3 and J is TRBJ2-1; TRBD2 aligns across 7 bases. This sequence was found in a woman under 40 with active or convalescent COVID-19. This chain's CDR3 is CASSLDNGGYEQFF. The CDR3 bases are TGTGCCAGCAGCTTAGATAACGGGGGGTATGAGCAGTTCTTC.